One T cell receptor beta chain is described in this entry. The assay used deep level. Here immunoSEQ multiplex PCR was the method, and the copy in TCRdb shows in-frame clones only, minus some. The table lists millions of clones, 93% of them singletons. The CDR3 spans 12 residues. Germline loops: CDR1 SNHLY, CDR2 FYNNEI. Trimming took off 6 bases at V and 11 bases at J, with 17 bases between the two ends. The sample originates from a study of shared clonotypes between healthy human individuals. Material: naive CD4+ T cells from PBMCs. Subset: CD45RA+ positively selected. The chain has TRBV2 and TRBJ2-7; D is uncertain. The receptor's source is a man younger than 35 in good health. Some clones in this sample may be carry-over from other donors' samples. CDR3 protein: CASSSAPFGKYF. CDR3 in DNA: TGTGCCAGCAGCTCCGCCCCTTTTGGAAAGTACTTC.